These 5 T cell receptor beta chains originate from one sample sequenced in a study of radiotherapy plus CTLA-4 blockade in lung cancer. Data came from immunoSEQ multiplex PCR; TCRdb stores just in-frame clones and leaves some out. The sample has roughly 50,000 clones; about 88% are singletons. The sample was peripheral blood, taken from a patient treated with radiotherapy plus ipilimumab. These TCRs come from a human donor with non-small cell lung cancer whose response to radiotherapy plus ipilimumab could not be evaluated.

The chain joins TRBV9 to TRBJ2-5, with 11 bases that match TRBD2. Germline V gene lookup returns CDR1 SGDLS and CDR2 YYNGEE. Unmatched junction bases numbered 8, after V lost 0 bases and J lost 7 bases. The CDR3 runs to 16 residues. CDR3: CASSVGVAGGLGTQYF. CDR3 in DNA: TGTGCCAGCAGCGTAGGTGTAGCGGGGGGGCTTGGGACCCAGTACTTC.

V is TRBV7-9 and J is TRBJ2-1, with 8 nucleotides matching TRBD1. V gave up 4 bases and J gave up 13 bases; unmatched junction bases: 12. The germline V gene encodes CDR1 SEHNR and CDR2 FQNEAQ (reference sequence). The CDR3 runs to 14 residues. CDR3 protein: CASSSNGPGTGQFF. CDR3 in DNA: TGTGCCAGCAGCTCAAATGGGCCCGGGACAGGTCAGTTCTTC.

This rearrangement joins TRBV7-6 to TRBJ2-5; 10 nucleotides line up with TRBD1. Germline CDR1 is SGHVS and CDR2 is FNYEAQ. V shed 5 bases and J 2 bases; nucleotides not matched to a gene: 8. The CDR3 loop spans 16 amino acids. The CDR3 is CASSGRGQGTQETQYF. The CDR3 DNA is TGTGCCAGCAGCGGACGGGGACAGGGGACACAAGAGACCCAGTACTTC.

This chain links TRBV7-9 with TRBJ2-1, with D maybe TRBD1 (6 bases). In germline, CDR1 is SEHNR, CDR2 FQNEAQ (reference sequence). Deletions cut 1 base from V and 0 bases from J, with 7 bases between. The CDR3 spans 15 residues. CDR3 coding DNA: TGTGCCAGCAGCTTAGGAGGGGGCTCCTACAATGAGCAGTTCTTC. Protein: CASSLGGGSYNEQFF.

DNA of the CDR3: TGTGCCAGCAGCTCACAGGGGGCGGCTGGAAACACCATATATTTT. It translates to CASSSQGAAGNTIYF. V is TRBV2 and J is TRBJ1-3, with 9 bases matching TRBD1. Trimming cost V 6 bases and J 2 bases; bases outside gene matches: 5. The V gene's germline CDR1 is SNHLY and CDR2 FYNNEI. The CDR3 length is 15 residues.